This record covers a single T cell receptor (beta chain). This specimen belongs to a study of cytomegalovirus exposure and HLA in healthy donors. CDR1 is PRHDT, CDR2 FYEKMQ, per germline (reference sequence). Trimming took off 0 bases at V and 8 bases at J, with 10 bases between the two ends. The length of the CDR3 is 13 residues. The PCR made use of 60 Vbeta and 13 Jbeta primers. Method: immunoSEQ multiplex PCR; TCRdb's copy keeps in-frame clones and lacks some. The repertoire consists of more than 150,000 clones, with 84% occurring once and the leading ten covering 0.38%. The chain is built from TRBV13 and TRBJ1-2; no firm D call. Sequencing used PBMCs. The TCR originated in a boy between 2 and 15 years old in good health and CMV-seronegative. The CDR3 sequence is CASSLGSISGYTF. The CDR3 DNA follows: TGTGCCAGCAGCTTAGGGTCGATAAGCGGCTACACCTTC. The full variable domain, its missing parts supplied by reference TRBV13 and TRBJ1-2, is AAGVIQSPRHLIKEKRETATLKCYPIPRHDTVYWYQQGPGQDPQFLISFYEKMQSDKGSIPDRFSAQQFSDYHSELNMSSLELGDSALYFCASSLGSISGYTFGSGTRLTVV.